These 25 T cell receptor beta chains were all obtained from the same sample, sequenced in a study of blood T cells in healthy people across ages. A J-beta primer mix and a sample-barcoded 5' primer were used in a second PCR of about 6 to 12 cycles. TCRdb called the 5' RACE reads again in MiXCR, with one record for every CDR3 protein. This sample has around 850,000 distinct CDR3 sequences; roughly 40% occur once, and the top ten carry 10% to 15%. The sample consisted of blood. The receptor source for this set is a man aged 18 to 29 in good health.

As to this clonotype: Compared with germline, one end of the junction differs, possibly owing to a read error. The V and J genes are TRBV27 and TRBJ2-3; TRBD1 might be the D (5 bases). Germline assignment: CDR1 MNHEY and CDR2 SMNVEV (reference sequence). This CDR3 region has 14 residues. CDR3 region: CASSHQGPTDTRYF. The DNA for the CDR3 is TGTGCCAGCAGTCATCAGGGCCCCACAGATACGCGGTATTTT.

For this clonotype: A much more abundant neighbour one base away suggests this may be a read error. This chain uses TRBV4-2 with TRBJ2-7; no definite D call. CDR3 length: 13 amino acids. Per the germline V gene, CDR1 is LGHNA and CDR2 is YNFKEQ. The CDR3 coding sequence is TGTACCAGCAGCCAAGATCGGTGGAACGAGCAGTACTTC. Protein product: CTSSQDRWNEQYF.

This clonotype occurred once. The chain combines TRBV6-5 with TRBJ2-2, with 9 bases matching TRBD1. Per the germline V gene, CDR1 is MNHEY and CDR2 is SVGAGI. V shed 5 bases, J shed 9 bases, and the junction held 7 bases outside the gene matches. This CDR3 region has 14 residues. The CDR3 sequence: CASSRDRADRELFF. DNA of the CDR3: TGTGCCAGCAGTAGGGACAGGGCGGACCGGGAGCTGTTTTTT.

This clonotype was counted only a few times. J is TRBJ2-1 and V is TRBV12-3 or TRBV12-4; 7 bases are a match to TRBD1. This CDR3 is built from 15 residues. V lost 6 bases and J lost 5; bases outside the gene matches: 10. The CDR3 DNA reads TGTGCCAGCAGCCCAGCCGGGACAGCAAACAATGAGCAGTTCTTC. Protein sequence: CASSPAGTANNEQFF.

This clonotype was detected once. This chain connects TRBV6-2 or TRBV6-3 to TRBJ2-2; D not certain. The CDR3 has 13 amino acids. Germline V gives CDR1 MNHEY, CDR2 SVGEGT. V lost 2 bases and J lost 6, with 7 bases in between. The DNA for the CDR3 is TGTGCCAGCAGTTACCCCGATCCCGGGGAGCTGTTTTTT. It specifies CASSYPDPGELFF.

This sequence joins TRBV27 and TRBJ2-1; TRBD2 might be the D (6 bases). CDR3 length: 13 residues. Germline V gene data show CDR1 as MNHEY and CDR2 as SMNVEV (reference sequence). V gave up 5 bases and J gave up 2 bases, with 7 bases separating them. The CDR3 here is CASSGRPYNEQFF. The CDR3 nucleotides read TGTGCCAGCAGTGGGAGGCCCTACAATGAGCAGTTCTTC.

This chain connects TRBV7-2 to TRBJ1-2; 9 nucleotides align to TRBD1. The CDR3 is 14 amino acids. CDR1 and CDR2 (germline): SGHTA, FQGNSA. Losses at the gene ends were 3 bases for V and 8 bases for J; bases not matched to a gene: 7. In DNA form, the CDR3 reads TGTGCCAGCAGCTTGGATCCCGGGACAGGGGGCTACACCTTC. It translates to CASSLDPGTGGYTF.

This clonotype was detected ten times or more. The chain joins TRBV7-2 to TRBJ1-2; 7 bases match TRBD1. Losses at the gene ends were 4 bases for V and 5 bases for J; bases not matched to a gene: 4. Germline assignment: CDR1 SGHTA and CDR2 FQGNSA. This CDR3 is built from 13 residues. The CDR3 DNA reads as TGTGCCAGCAGCTCCGGGACAGATTATGGCTACACCTTC. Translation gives CASSSGTDYGYTF.

Here the CDR3 DNA reads TGCAGTGCTAGAGATCTCGTGGGGATATTGAATGAGCAGTACTTC. Its translation is CSARDLVGILNEQYF. J is TRBJ2-7 and V is TRBV20-1; D ambiguous. CDR1 is DFQATT and CDR2 is SNEGSKA in the germline V gene (reference sequence). This CDR3 contains 15 residues. With 0 bases removed from V and 7 bases from J, the gap between germline ends came to 19 bases.

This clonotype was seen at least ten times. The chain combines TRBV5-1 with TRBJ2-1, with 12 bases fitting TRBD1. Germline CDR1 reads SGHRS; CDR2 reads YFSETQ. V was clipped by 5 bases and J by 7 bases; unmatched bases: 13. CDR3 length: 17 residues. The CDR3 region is CASSWDRGLLLQNEQFF. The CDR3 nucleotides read TGCGCCAGCAGTTGGGACAGGGGGCTTCTTCTCCAAAATGAGCAGTTCTTC.

The CDR3 here is CASSLVSVRGAEAFF. CDR3 coding DNA: TGTGCCAGCAGCTTAGTGTCGGTAAGAGGAGCTGAAGCTTTCTTT. The gene calls are TRBV7-2 and TRBJ1-1; unclear D gene. CDR1 SGHTA and CDR2 FQGNSA come from the germline V gene. Trimming shortened V by 1 base and J by 6 bases, and 15 bases separated the two germline ends. The CDR3 spans 15 residues.

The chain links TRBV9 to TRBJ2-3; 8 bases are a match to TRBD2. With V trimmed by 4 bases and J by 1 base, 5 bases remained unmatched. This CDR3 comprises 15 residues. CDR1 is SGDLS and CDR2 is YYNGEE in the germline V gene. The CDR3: CASSSTAGGTDTQYF. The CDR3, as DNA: TGTGCCAGCAGCTCAACAGCGGGGGGCACAGATACGCAGTATTTT.

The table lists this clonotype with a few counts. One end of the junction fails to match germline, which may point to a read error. The CDR3 sequence: CASSPVPDSVEQFF. CDR3 in DNA: TGCGCCAGCTCACCAGTTCCTGACAGCGTTGAGCAGTTCTTC. The chain couples TRBV18 to TRBJ2-1, with a tentative D call TRBD1 (5 bases). The CDR3 covers 14 residues. CDR1 and CDR2 from the germline V gene are KGHSH and LQKENI.

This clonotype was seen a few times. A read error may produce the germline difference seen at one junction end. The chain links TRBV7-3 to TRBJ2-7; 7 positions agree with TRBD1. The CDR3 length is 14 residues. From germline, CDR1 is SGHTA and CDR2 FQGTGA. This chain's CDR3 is CASSVTQGYTEQYF. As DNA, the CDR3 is TGTGCCAGCAGCGTAACACAGGGGTACACGGAGCAGTACTTC.

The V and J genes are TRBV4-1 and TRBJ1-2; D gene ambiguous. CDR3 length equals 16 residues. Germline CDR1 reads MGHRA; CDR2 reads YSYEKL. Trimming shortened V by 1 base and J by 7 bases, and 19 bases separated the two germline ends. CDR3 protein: CASSQVRSVGLGGYTF. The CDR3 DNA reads TGCGCCAGCAGCCAAGTAAGGAGCGTAGGGCTTGGTGGCTACACCTTC.

CDR3 sequence (DNA): TGCAGCGCTCAGGGTCCCGGAGCCCAGCATTTT. Translation gives CSAQGPGAQHF. The gene calls are TRBV29-1 and TRBJ1-5; D perhaps matches TRBD1 (5 bases). V was trimmed by 7 bases and J by 11 bases, leaving 15 bases between them. The CDR3 is 11 amino acids. In germline, CDR1 is SQVTM, CDR2 ANQGSEA.

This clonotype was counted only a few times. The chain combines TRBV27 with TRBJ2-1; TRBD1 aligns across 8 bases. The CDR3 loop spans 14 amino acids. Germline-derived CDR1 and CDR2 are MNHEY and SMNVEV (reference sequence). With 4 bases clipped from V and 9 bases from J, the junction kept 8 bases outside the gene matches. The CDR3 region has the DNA TGTGCCAGCAGTTCAGGGGGCGCAAATGGTGAGCAGTTCTTC. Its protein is CASSSGGANGEQFF.

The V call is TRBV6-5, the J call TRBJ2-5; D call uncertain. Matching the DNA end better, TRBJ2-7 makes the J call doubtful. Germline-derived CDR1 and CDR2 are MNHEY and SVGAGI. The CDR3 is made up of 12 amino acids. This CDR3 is CASSSVGSEQYF. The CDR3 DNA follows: TGTGCCAGCAGCTCGGTAGGCTCCGAGCAGTACTTC.

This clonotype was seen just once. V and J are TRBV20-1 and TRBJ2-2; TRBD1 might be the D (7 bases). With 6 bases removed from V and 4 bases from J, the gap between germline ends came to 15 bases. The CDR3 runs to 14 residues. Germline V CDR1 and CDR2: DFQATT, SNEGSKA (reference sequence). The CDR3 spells CSARQGGSTGELFF. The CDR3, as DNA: TGCAGTGCCCGGCAGGGGGGAAGCACCGGGGAGCTGTTTTTT.

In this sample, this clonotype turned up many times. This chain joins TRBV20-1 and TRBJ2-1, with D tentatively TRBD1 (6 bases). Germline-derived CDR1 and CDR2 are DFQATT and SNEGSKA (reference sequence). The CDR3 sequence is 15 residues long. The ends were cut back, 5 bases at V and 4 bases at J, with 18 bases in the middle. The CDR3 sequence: CSALRRQEHYNEQFF. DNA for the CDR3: TGCAGTGCTCTTCGCCGACAGGAACATTACAATGAGCAGTTCTTC.

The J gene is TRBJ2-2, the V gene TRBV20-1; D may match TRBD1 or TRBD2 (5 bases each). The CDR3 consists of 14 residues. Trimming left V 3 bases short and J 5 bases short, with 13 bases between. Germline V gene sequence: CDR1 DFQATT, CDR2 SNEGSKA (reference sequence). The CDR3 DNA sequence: TGCAGTGCTAGGAGAGGGGCTGGGACCGGGGAGCTGTTTTTT. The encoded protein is CSARRGAGTGELFF.

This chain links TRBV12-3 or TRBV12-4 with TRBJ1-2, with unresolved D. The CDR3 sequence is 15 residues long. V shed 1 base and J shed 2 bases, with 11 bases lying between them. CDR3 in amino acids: CASSLGGRYNYGYTF. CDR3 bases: TGTGCCAGCAGTTTAGGTGGCAGGTACAACTATGGCTACACCTTC.

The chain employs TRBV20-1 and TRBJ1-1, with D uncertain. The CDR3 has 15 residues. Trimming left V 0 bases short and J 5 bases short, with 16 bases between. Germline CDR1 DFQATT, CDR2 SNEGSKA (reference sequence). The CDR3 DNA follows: TGCAGTGCTAGAGATGGTAAGGGTTTGAGTACTGAAGCTTTCTTT. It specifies CSARDGKGLSTEAFF.

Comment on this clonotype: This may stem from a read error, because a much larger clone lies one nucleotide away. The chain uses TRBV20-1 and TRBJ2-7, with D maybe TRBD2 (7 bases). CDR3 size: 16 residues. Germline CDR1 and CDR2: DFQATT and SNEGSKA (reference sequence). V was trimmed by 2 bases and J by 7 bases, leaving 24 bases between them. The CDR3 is CSARSAGAAKGNEQYF. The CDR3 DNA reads TGCAGTGCTAGATCTGCGGGGGCGGCCAAGGGTAATGAGCAGTACTTC.

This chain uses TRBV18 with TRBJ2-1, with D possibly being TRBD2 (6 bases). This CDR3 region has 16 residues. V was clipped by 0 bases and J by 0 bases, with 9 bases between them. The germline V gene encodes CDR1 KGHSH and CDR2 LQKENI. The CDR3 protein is CASSPPVGSSYNEQFF. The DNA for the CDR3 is TGTGCCAGCTCACCACCGGTCGGGAGCTCCTACAATGAGCAGTTCTTC.